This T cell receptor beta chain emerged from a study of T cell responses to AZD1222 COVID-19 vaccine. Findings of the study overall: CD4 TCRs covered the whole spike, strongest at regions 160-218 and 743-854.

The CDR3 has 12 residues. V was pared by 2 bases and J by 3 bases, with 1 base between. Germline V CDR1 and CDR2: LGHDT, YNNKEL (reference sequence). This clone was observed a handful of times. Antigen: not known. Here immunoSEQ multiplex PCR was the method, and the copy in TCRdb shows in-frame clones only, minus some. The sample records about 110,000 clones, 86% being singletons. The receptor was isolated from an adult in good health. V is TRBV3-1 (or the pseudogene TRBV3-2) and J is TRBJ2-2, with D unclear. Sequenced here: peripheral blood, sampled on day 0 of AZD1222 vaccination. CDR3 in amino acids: CASSQHTGELFF. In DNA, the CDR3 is TGTGCCAGCAGCCAACACACCGGGGAGCTGTTTTTT.